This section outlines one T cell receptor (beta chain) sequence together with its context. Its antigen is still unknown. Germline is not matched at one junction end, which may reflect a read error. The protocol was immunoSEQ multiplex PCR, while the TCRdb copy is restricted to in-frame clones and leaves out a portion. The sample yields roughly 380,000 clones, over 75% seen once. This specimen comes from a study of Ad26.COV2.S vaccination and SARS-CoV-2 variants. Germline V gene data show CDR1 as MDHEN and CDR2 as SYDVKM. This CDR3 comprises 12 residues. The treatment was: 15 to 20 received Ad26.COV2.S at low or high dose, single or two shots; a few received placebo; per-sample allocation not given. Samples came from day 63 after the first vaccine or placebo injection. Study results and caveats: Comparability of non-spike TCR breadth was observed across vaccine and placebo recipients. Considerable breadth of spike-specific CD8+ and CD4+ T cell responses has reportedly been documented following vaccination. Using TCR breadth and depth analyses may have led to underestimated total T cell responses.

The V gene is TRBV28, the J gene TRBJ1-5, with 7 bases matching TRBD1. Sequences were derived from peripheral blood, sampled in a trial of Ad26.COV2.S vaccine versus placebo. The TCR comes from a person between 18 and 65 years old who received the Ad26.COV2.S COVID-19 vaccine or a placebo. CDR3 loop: CASSLIGQANFF. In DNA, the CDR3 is TGTGCCAGCAGTTTAATAGGACAGGCCAACTTTTTT.